The 27 T cell receptor beta chains presented below share a single source sample, sequenced in a study of blood T cells in healthy people across ages. PCR was performed a second time for roughly 7 to 12 cycles using a sample-barcoded 5' primer and a J-beta primer mix. One entry per CDR3 protein results from TCRdb running MiXCR on the 5' RACE reads. The table includes 1.5 million to 2 million distinct CDR3 sequences, 30% to 35% detected once. Input material: blood. The receptors were gathered from a woman aged 25-40 years in good health.

At least ten counts were recorded for this clonotype. V and J are TRBV4-1 and TRBJ1-2; the D is unclear. V was cut by 4 bases and J by 0 bases, with 12 bases left in between. Per germline, CDR1 MGHRA and CDR2 YSYEKL. This CDR3 has 15 amino acids. CDR3 DNA: TGCGCCAGCAGCCCCACAGCGGGTGCTAACTATGGCTACACCTTC. It encodes CASSPTAGANYGYTF.

The CDR3 loop reads CASSLSTGAGRYTF. The CDR3 region has the DNA TGTGCCAGCAGCTTAAGCACAGGGGCTGGGCGCTACACCTTC. This chain connects TRBV11-2 to TRBJ1-2; 7 bases fit TRBD1. Losses at the gene ends were 2 bases for V and 9 bases for J; bases not matched to a gene: 9. Germline V gene lookup returns CDR1 SGHAT and CDR2 FQNNGV. The CDR3 sequence is 14 residues long.

The genes are TRBV9 and TRBJ2-3; 9 bases align to TRBD2. CDR3 length: 17 amino acids. Germline V gene sequence: CDR1 SGDLS, CDR2 YYNGEE. Trimming removed 0 bases from V and 5 bases from J; junction bases left unmatched: 10. CDR3 nucleotide sequence: TGTGCCAGCAGCGTAGTTTCTGCGGGGGGGCCGGGAGATACGCAGTATTTT. Protein sequence: CASSVVSAGGPGDTQYF.

The chain couples TRBV20-1 to TRBJ2-5; 9 positions match TRBD2. Germline V gene lookup returns CDR1 DFQATT and CDR2 SNEGSKA (reference sequence). The V segment lost 2 bases and the J segment 4 bases; nucleotides outside the gene matches: 5. This CDR3 region has 14 residues. CDR3 DNA: TGCAGTGCTAGATCGGGTAGCGGGGGAGAGACCCAGTACTTC. It encodes CSARSGSGGETQYF.

The rearrangement joins TRBV12-5 to TRBJ2-5; D is unresolved. CDR3 length equals 14 residues. The germline V gene encodes CDR1 LGHNT and CDR2 FRNRAP. Trimming cost V 1 base and J 2 bases, with 8 bases left between them. The CDR3 loop is CASGLAGSQETQYF. CDR3 coding DNA: TGTGCTAGTGGTTTGGCCGGGTCACAAGAGACCCAGTACTTC.

This clonotype was seen many times. The junction differs from germline at one of its ends, possibly a read error. The chain is built from TRBV18 and TRBJ2-5, with D hard to call. Germline V gives CDR1 KGHSH, CDR2 LQKENI. The CDR3 loop spans 13 amino acids. The CDR3 is CASSPSRQETQYF. The CDR3 DNA is TGCGCCAGCAGTCCCAGCAGGCAAGAGACCCAGTACTTC.

The chain is built from TRBV19 and TRBJ2-1, with 7 bases that match TRBD2. The CDR3 covers 14 residues. V dropped 7 bases and J dropped 2; count of bases not matched to a gene: 5. CDR1 is LNHDA and CDR2 is SQIVND in the germline V gene (reference sequence). CDR3 protein: CASNLGTTYNEQFF. The DNA for the CDR3 is TGTGCCAGTAATCTCGGGACTACCTACAATGAGCAGTTCTTC.

The chain links TRBV7-2 to TRBJ2-5; a weak D match, TRBD2 (7 bases). Deletions cut 6 bases from V and 5 bases from J, with 19 bases between. The V gene's germline CDR1 is SGHTA and CDR2 FQGNSA. The CDR3 totals 15 residues. The CDR3 DNA sequence: TGTGCCAGCAGTGGTTATGAGGGGGGGAGGGAGACCCAGTACTTC. Translation: CASSGYEGGRETQYF.

In the case of this clonotype: Germline is not matched at one junction end, which may reflect a read error. The rearrangement joins TRBV18 to TRBJ2-3; no clear D. Germline V gives CDR1 KGHSH, CDR2 LQKENI. The length of the CDR3 is 13 residues. The CDR3 region is CASPPPSTDTQYF. CDR3 sequence (DNA): TGTGCCAGCCCACCACCTAGCACAGATACGCAGTATTTT. The full variable domain, its missing parts supplied by reference TRBV18 and TRBJ2-3, is NAGVMQNPRHLVRRRGQEARLRCSPMKGHSHVYWYRQLPEEGLKFMVYLQKENIIDESGMPKERFSAEFPKEGPSILRIQQVVRGDSAAYFCASPPPSTDTQYFGPGTRLTVL.

The V and J genes are TRBV6-5 and TRBJ2-7; D call uncertain. Matching the DNA end better, TRBJ2-5 makes the J call doubtful. The CDR3 covers 13 residues. CDR1 and CDR2 from the germline V gene are MNHEY and SVGAGI. CDR3 residues: CASSYSEEETQYF. The DNA for the CDR3 is TGTGCCAGCAGTTACTCTGAGGAAGAGACCCAGTACTTC.

This clonotype came up a few times. V and J are TRBV7-9 and TRBJ2-3, with D possibly being TRBD1 or TRBD2 (6 bases each). The CDR3 loop spans 14 amino acids. From germline, CDR1 is SEHNR and CDR2 FQNEAQ (reference sequence). V was cut by 5 bases and J by 3 bases, with 12 bases left in between. The CDR3, as DNA: TGTGCCAGCAGCCGGGGGCTGCGGACAGATACGCAGTATTTT. Amino acids: CASSRGLRTDTQYF.

J is TRBJ2-3 and V is TRBV7-8; D call uncertain. V shed 5 bases and J shed 2 bases, with 11 bases lying between them. CDR3 length: 14 amino acids. CDR1 and CDR2 from the germline V gene are SGHVS and FQNEAQ. The CDR3 spells CASSAGPVTDTQYF. CDR3 DNA sequence: TGTGCCAGCAGCGCAGGACCGGTCACAGATACGCAGTATTTT.

The V gene is TRBV5-1, the J gene TRBJ1-1, with 10 bases identical to TRBD1. The CDR3 is 14 amino acids. The V segment lost 5 bases and the J segment 6 bases; nucleotides outside the gene matches: 7. The germline V gene encodes CDR1 SGHRS and CDR2 YFSETQ. The CDR3 DNA follows: TGCGCCAGCAGAAAAGGACAGGGGGGGGCTGAAGCTTTCTTT. As protein: CASRKGQGGAEAFF.

J is TRBJ1-1 and V is TRBV28; D not certain. Germline lookup yields CDR1 MDHEN and CDR2 SYDVKM. V lost 1 base, J lost 7 bases, and 13 bases lay in between. CDR3 length: 14 residues. This chain's CDR3 is CASSLFRRPIEAFF. The CDR3 nucleotides read TGTGCCAGCAGTTTATTTCGCAGGCCAATTGAAGCTTTCTTT.

This clonotype has just a few counts. Mismatch with germline at one junction end may stem from a read error. This chain links TRBV4-1 with TRBJ2-3, with D unclear. Looked up from germline, CDR1 is MGHRA and CDR2 is YSYEKL. CDR3 length: 16 residues. The CDR3 bases are TGCACCAGCAGCCAATTGTTTCGTACTAGCACAGATACGCAGTATTTT. It translates to CTSSQLFRTSTDTQYF.

On this clonotype itself: This clone may be a read error of a much larger clone one base away. V and J are TRBV7-3 and TRBJ2-3, with D possibly TRBD1 on 5 matching bases. CDR1 SGHTA and CDR2 FQGTGA come from the germline V gene. The CDR3 has 14 amino acids. Trimming took 7 bases from V and 0 from J, leaving 11 bases between them. CDR3 loop: CASNWAGSTDTQYF. CDR3 DNA: TGTGCCAGCAACTGGGCAGGGAGCACAGATACGCAGTATTTT.

V is TRBV28 and J is TRBJ1-6; the D is unclear. V lost 3 bases, J lost 7 bases, and 7 bases lay in between. Germline assignment: CDR1 MDHEN and CDR2 SYDVKM. CDR3 size: 13 residues. In DNA, the CDR3 is TGTGCCAGCAGTTTTGGTCGAAATTCACCCCTCCACTTT. Protein: CASSFGRNSPLHF. Drawing the rest from reference TRBV28 and TRBJ1-6, the complete variable domain is DVKVTQSSRYLVKRTGEKVFLECVQDMDHENMFWYRQDPGLGLRLIYFSYDVKMKEKGDIPEGYSVSREKKERFSLILESASTNQTSMYLCASSFGRNSPLHFGNGTRLTVT.

The chain couples TRBV2 to TRBJ2-2; D unclear. The CDR3 contains 12 residues. Germline CDR1 is SNHLY and CDR2 is FYNNEI. Trimming removed 4 bases at V and 6 bases at J, with 6 bases between. Here the CDR3 reads CASSGRPGELFF. The CDR3 nucleotides read TGTGCCAGCAGTGGGCGTCCCGGGGAGCTGTTTTTT.

This clonotype is a singleton in its sample. One junction end does not reproduce the germline sequence, and a read error may be involved. This chain connects TRBV12-3 or TRBV12-4 to TRBJ2-3; 8 bases are a match to TRBD2. This CDR3 comprises 15 residues. DNA of the CDR3: TGTGCCAGCAGTCTTAGAAGAGCGGGAGCAGATGCGCAGTATTTT. Translation gives CASSLRRAGADAQYF.

The rearrangement joins TRBV28 to TRBJ2-1; D may correspond to TRBD1 or TRBD2 (5 bases each). Germline CDR1 reads MDHEN; CDR2 reads SYDVKM. CDR3 length equals 15 residues. The V gene lost 2 bases and the J gene lost 9 bases, with 17 bases spanning the gap. The CDR3 is CASSLEGPPNPEQFF. CDR3 bases: TGTGCCAGCAGTTTAGAGGGGCCCCCGAACCCTGAGCAGTTCTTC.

The chain couples TRBV20-1 to TRBJ2-7; D not certain. CDR1 is DFQATT, CDR2 SNEGSKA, per germline (reference sequence). The length of the CDR3 is 14 residues. The ends were cut back, 5 bases at V and 0 bases at J, with 14 bases in the middle. The CDR3 reads CSAFAGPNSYEQYF. Here the CDR3 DNA reads TGCAGTGCTTTCGCTGGACCCAACTCCTACGAGCAGTACTTC.

This clonotype came up a few times. At one end the junction does not follow the germline gene, possibly because of a read error. This chain links TRBV27 with TRBJ2-1; 9 bases match TRBD2. This CDR3 contains 17 residues. Per the germline V gene, CDR1 is MNHEY and CDR2 is SMNVEV (reference sequence). The CDR3 reads CASSLGAGGPGYSEQFF. CDR3 DNA: TGTGCCAGCAGTTTAGGGGCGGGAGGGCCCGGGTACAGTGAGCAGTTCTTC.

The J gene is TRBJ2-2, the V gene TRBV5-1; D is perhaps TRBD1 (5 bases). CDR1 and CDR2 from the germline V gene are SGHRS and YFSETQ. Trimming stripped 4 bases from V and 4 bases from J, with 17 bases between. The length of the CDR3 is 16 residues. CDR3 in DNA: TGCGCCAGCAGCAAGACAGTTCTCAGGCCCACCGGGGAGCTGTTTTTT. Translating it yields CASSKTVLRPTGELFF.

This clonotype was counted only a few times. V gene TRBV10-1 combines with J gene TRBJ1-1; D is ambiguous. The CDR3 has 12 amino acids. The V and J ends lost 6 bases and 0 bases respectively, with 5 bases between them. Germline assignment: CDR1 WNHNN and CDR2 SYGVQD (reference sequence). The CDR3 protein is CASRPVNTEAFF. The CDR3 coding sequence is TGCGCCAGCAGGCCGGTGAACACTGAAGCTTTCTTT.

This clonotype has only a few counts. The chain combines TRBV10-3 with TRBJ1-1; D is unclear. V was shortened by 5 bases and J by 0 bases, with 4 bases between the two germline ends. Germline V lookup: CDR1 ENHRY, CDR2 SYGVKD. The CDR3 totals 12 residues. The CDR3 here is CAISPMNTEAFF. CDR3 sequence (DNA): TGTGCCATCAGTCCTATGAACACTGAAGCTTTCTTT.

This chain links TRBV2 with TRBJ1-4; perhaps TRBD1 as D (5 bases). The CDR3 covers 14 residues. V lost 6 bases and J 5 bases, leaving 13 bases between the germline ends. Per germline, CDR1 SNHLY and CDR2 FYNNEI. DNA of the CDR3: TGTGCCAGCAGCTCTGGGGCGAGAAATGAAAAACTGTTTTTT. It codes for CASSSGARNEKLFF.

The V and J genes are TRBV6-5 and TRBJ2-7; TRBD1 matches at 7 bases. V lost 6 bases, J lost 0 bases, and 11 bases stayed unmatched. The germline CDR1 and CDR2 sequences are MNHEY and SVGAGI. This CDR3 is 16 amino acids long. The CDR3 nucleotides are TGTGCCAGCAGCCCCACCACAGGGGTTAGCTCCTACGAGCAGTACTTC. It codes for CASSPTTGVSSYEQYF.